This is a list of T cell receptor beta chains from one sample in a study of blood T cell repertoires in COVID-19. The protocol was immunoSEQ multiplex PCR, while the TCRdb copy is restricted to in-frame clones and leaves out a portion. The sample yields 140,000 to 150,000 clones, roughly nine tenths seen once. The sample consisted of peripheral blood. The receptors stem from a human donor in a cohort sampled during active COVID-19. CDR3s include the opening cysteine and the closing phenylalanine or tryptophan. A D gene is named only where the DNA matches it firmly. Size values are once, few and many counts, or a class for expanded clones, and some rows have none.

clone_size	v_call	d_call	j_call	cdr3_nt	cdr3_aa
NA	TRBV6-6	NA	TRBJ1-2	TGTGCCAGCAGGCAACCTGACAGATACTATGGCTACACCTTC	CASRQPDRYYGYTF
NA	TRBV7-9	NA	TRBJ1-4	TGTGCCAGCAGCTTAGGGAGAAGGTACGAAAAACTGTTTTTT	CASSLGRRYEKLFF
NA	TRBV3-1/TRBV3-2	NA	TRBJ1-2	TGTGCCAGCAGCCAACCCCACTCTTGGTTTCACTATGGCTACACCTTC	CASSQPHSWFHYGYTF
NA	TRBV10-3	TRBD1	TRBJ1-1	TGTGCCATCAGGTCGACAGGGGGCCAGACTGAAGCTTTCTTT	CAIRSTGGQTEAFF
NA	TRBV29-1	NA	TRBJ2-7	TGCAGCGTTGCGCCAGATTCTACAGGGTTACAGTACTTC	CSVAPDSTGLQYF
once	TRBV6-4	TRBD2	TRBJ2-7	TGTGCCAGCAGTATGTTTGCCGGGGGGGAATCCTACGAGCAGTACTTC	CASSMFAGGESYEQYF
NA	TRBV9	TRBD1	TRBJ2-5	TGTGCCAGCAGCGCCCAGGGGGCTGTAGAGACCCAGTACTTC	CASSAQGAVETQYF
NA	TRBV20-1	NA	TRBJ2-3	TGCAGTGCTAGTTTCAGCGGTCACACAGATACGCAGTATTTT	CSASFSGHTDTQYF
NA	TRBV27	NA	TRBJ1-2	TGTGCCAGCAGTTTCCAAAATAACTATGGCTACACCTTC	CASSFQNNYGYTF
NA	TRBV11-1	NA	TRBJ1-1	TGTGCCAGCAGCTTAGCGGTGGGGCCTGAAGCTTTCTTT	CASSLAVGPEAFF
NA	TRBV6-5	NA	TRBJ2-7	TGTGCCAGCAGCCTGGAGGGCAGAGCTTACGAGCAGTACTTC	CASSLEGRAYEQYF
NA	TRBV11-2	NA	TRBJ2-3	TGTGCCAGCAGCCTTGCTGTAGGGGGCACAGATACGCAGTATTTT	CASSLAVGGTDTQYF
NA	TRBV27	TRBD1	TRBJ1-2	TGTGCCAGCAGTCCTACCCGGACAGGGGCGAACTATGGCTACACCTTC	CASSPTRTGANYGYTF
few	TRBV7-2	NA	TRBJ2-1	TGTGCCAGCAGCCGCGGGGCCAGCTCCTACAATGAGCAGTTCTTC	CASSRGASSYNEQFF
NA	TRBV7-9	TRBD1	TRBJ2-1	TGTGCCAGCAGCTCGGACAGGGGCTACAATGAGCAGTTCTTC	CASSSDRGYNEQFF
NA	TRBV5-6	TRBD2	TRBJ2-1	TGTGCCAGCAGCTTGGGACTAGCGGTCTACAATGAGCAGTTCTTC	CASSLGLAVYNEQFF
NA	TRBV6-5	NA	TRBJ1-5	TGTGCCAGCAGTCGCCGAGACAATCAGCCCCAGCATTTT	CASSRRDNQPQHF
once	TRBV6-6	NA	TRBJ1-3	TGTGCCAGCAGTTCTCTCCTCTCTGGAAACACCATATATTTT	CASSSLLSGNTIYF
NA	TRBV4-3	NA	TRBJ2-4	TGCGCCAGCAGCCAAGTCAGGCAGGGAGCCAAAAACATTCAGTACTTC	CASSQVRQGAKNIQYF
NA	TRBV9	TRBD2	TRBJ2-3	TGTGCCAGCAGCGTAGCTACGGGGACTAGCGGGGGGCCCGATACGCAGTATTTT	CASSVATGTSGGPDTQYF
NA	TRBV19	NA	TRBJ2-5	TGTGCCAGTAGCCCAGGACGGGGTGAGACCCAGTACTTC	CASSPGRGETQYF
NA	TRBV19	NA	TRBJ1-1	TGTGCCAGTAGTAGTAGACAGGATGGGACTGAAGCTTTCTTT	CASSSRQDGTEAFF
NA	TRBV5-3	TRBD1	TRBJ1-4	TGTGCCAGAAGCTTAAGAAAACAGGGGGCTCCGGCAACTAATGAAAAACTGTTTTTT	CARSLRKQGAPATNEKLFF
NA	TRBV11-2	NA	TRBJ2-2	TGTGCCAGCAGCTTAGTGGGCTCCGGGGAGCTGTTTTTT	CASSLVGSGELFF
NA	TRBV27	NA	TRBJ2-5	TGTGCCAGCAGCGGGACACCCCCTGTGGAGACCCAGTACTTC	CASSGTPPVETQYF
NA	TRBV7-9	TRBD1	TRBJ1-1	TGTGCCAGCAGCCCAGGGGGCGCAGCTTTCTTT	CASSPGGAAFF
NA	TRBV7-3	NA	TRBJ2-1	TGTGCCAGCAGCTTAGACGGGGGTAACAATGAGCAGTTCTTC	CASSLDGGNNEQFF
once	TRBV4-3	NA	TRBJ2-4	TGCGCCAGCAGCCAAGATTCGGGGAACAAAAACATTCAGTACTTC	CASSQDSGNKNIQYF
once	TRBV7-8	NA	TRBJ2-5	TGTGCCAGCAGCTTAGCGCTCCCGGGGGTGGAGACCCAGTACTTC	CASSLALPGVETQYF
NA	TRBV5-6	NA	TRBJ2-3	TGTGCCAGCAGCTTGTTCGATCGGAGGGCAGATACGCAGTATTTT	CASSLFDRRADTQYF
NA	TRBV24-1	NA	TRBJ2-3	TGTGCCACCAGCCCGACCGGGGGACCAGATACGCAGTATTTT	CATSPTGGPDTQYF
NA	TRBV5-1	TRBD2	TRBJ2-3	TGCGCCAGCAGCTTGGAACTAGCGGGAGATTCTAGCACAGATACGCAGTATTTT	CASSLELAGDSSTDTQYF